Sequencing of this TCR beta chain was carried out in a study of blood T cell repertoires in COVID-19. The repertoire was sequenced with immunoSEQ multiplex PCR; TCRdb's copy has only in-frame clones and lacks some. The sample includes approximately 190,000 clones, 65% to 85% of them seen just once. This clone has just a few counts. This CDR3 has 15 amino acids. Germline-derived CDR1 and CDR2 are SGHTA and FQGNSA. V was trimmed by 0 bases and J by 4 bases, leaving 12 bases between them. The gene calls are TRBV7-2 and TRBJ1-2; TRBD1 is a possible D gene (5 bases). The sample taken for sequencing was PBMCs or T cells enriched from blood (not recorded which). The receptor was derived from a man in his forties or fifties who had recovered from COVID-19. CDR3 in amino acids: CASSLAKTESYGYTF. The CDR3, as DNA: TGTGCCAGCAGCTTAGCGAAGACAGAATCCTATGGCTACACCTTC.